This T cell receptor beta chain was sequenced for a study of CD8+ T cells in alopecia areata. The CDR3 totals 11 residues. The V end was cut by 6 bases, the J end by 7 bases, with 10 bases between. CDR1 and CDR2 from the germline V gene are KGHSH and LQKENI. Sequencing used cDNA as its template, made by extracting RNA and reverse transcribing it. Assay: immunoSEQ multiplex PCR; the TCRdb copy retains only in-frame clones and omits some. The data hold about 140,000 clones, with 55% observed a single time. The sample consisted of CD4+ T cells sorted from blood. This receptor was identified in a human donor in good health. This chain joins TRBV18 and TRBJ2-7; D gene uncertain. CDR3 in amino acids: CASSHRDEQYF. The CDR3 DNA follows: TGTGCCAGCTCCCATAGGGATGAGCAGTACTTC. The full variable domain, completed using reference TRBV18 and TRBJ2-7, is NAGVMQNPRHLVRRRGQEARLRCSPMKGHSHVYWYRQLPEEGLKFMVYLQKENIIDESGMPKERFSAEFPKEGPSILRIQQVVRGDSAAYFCASSHRDEQYFGPGTRLTVT.